The rows below give T cell receptor beta chains drawn from one sample of a study of blood T cell repertoires in COVID-19. Assay: immunoSEQ multiplex PCR; the TCRdb copy retains only in-frame clones and omits some. The sample records 50,000 or so clones, under 90% being singletons. The sequencing input was peripheral blood. All receptors come from a man aged 40-55 years with active COVID-19. The CDR3 runs from the conserved cysteine through the conserved F or W. Fields, in order: D gene, J gene, V gene, clone size, CDR3 protein. D genes are given only for firm matches. The size of a clone is reported for some rows only, either as once, few or many, or as a class for expanded clones.

D gene: .; J gene: TRBJ2-4; V gene: TRBV10-3; clone size: .; CDR3 protein: CAISESAAKNIQYF
D gene: .; J gene: TRBJ2-7; V gene: TRBV3-1/TRBV3-2; clone size: .; CDR3 protein: CATSNGRDYEQYF
D gene: .; J gene: TRBJ2-3; V gene: TRBV7-9; clone size: .; CDR3 protein: CASSHGGDTQYF
D gene: TRBD2; J gene: TRBJ2-1; V gene: TRBV27; clone size: .; CDR3 protein: CASSPRLAGSSSSYNEQFF
D gene: .; J gene: TRBJ1-1; V gene: TRBV27; clone size: .; CDR3 protein: CASRKGGKGQKVNTEAFF
D gene: .; J gene: TRBJ2-7; V gene: TRBV19; clone size: once; CDR3 protein: CASSTGAGRMTYEQYF
D gene: TRBD2; J gene: TRBJ2-2; V gene: TRBV5-1; clone size: .; CDR3 protein: CASSAGLAGSNTGELFF
D gene: .; J gene: TRBJ2-1; V gene: TRBV5-4; clone size: .; CDR3 protein: CASSFGGAFNEQFF
D gene: .; J gene: TRBJ2-6; V gene: TRBV11-2; clone size: .; CDR3 protein: CASSLRRPGANVLTF
D gene: TRBD1; J gene: TRBJ2-1; V gene: TRBV5-1; clone size: .; CDR3 protein: CASSLPGTDNGQFF
D gene: .; J gene: TRBJ1-5; V gene: TRBV4-1; clone size: .; CDR3 protein: CASTINPGYHQPQHF
D gene: .; J gene: TRBJ1-3; V gene: TRBV28; clone size: .; CDR3 protein: CASRKTSFSGNTIYF
D gene: TRBD1; J gene: TRBJ1-2; V gene: TRBV3-1/TRBV3-2; clone size: few; CDR3 protein: CASSPRQGSYGYTF
D gene: .; J gene: TRBJ1-6; V gene: TRBV4-1; clone size: once; CDR3 protein: CASSRNQGNSDSPLHF
D gene: .; J gene: TRBJ2-2; V gene: TRBV5-1; clone size: .; CDR3 protein: CASSSGPGQMNTGELFF
D gene: .; J gene: TRBJ1-1; V gene: TRBV19; clone size: .; CDR3 protein: CASSSRHRGNTEAFF
D gene: .; J gene: TRBJ2-7; V gene: TRBV6-5; clone size: .; CDR3 protein: CASSYSSGSEQYF
D gene: .; J gene: TRBJ1-5; V gene: TRBV6-2/TRBV6-3; clone size: .; CDR3 protein: CASSPTVAYSNQPQHF
D gene: .; J gene: TRBJ2-2; V gene: TRBV19; clone size: .; CDR3 protein: CASSLMDSFTGELFF
D gene: TRBD2; J gene: TRBJ2-2; V gene: TRBV24-1; clone size: .; CDR3 protein: CATSGTSGANTGELFF
D gene: .; J gene: TRBJ1-2; V gene: TRBV19; clone size: once; CDR3 protein: CASSFSGVRGYTF
D gene: .; J gene: TRBJ2-7; V gene: TRBV28; clone size: .; CDR3 protein: CASRRQSVYEQYF
D gene: .; J gene: TRBJ1-1; V gene: TRBV10-2; clone size: .; CDR3 protein: CASSGRKTEASEAFF
D gene: TRBD1; J gene: TRBJ1-2; V gene: TRBV6-5; clone size: .; CDR3 protein: CASRQQGDYGYTF
D gene: .; J gene: TRBJ2-1; V gene: TRBV11-1; clone size: .; CDR3 protein: CASSSNGRLPYNEQFF
D gene: TRBD2; J gene: TRBJ2-3; V gene: TRBV27; clone size: .; CDR3 protein: CASSRAGTSGILTDTQYF
D gene: .; J gene: TRBJ2-1; V gene: TRBV5-5; clone size: .; CDR3 protein: CASSSASRPNEQFF
D gene: .; J gene: TRBJ2-4; V gene: TRBV27; clone size: .; CDR3 protein: CASRPGGAKNIQYF
D gene: TRBD1; J gene: TRBJ1-2; V gene: TRBV28; clone size: .; CDR3 protein: CASSPVTGLGGYTF
D gene: .; J gene: TRBJ2-5; V gene: TRBV18; clone size: few; CDR3 protein: CASSPLFGGTQYF
D gene: TRBD1; J gene: TRBJ1-2; V gene: TRBV7-2; clone size: .; CDR3 protein: CASSVRTGDGYTF
D gene: .; J gene: TRBJ2-3; V gene: TRBV9; clone size: .; CDR3 protein: CASSTLGDHPDTQYF
D gene: .; J gene: TRBJ1-1; V gene: TRBV25-1; clone size: .; CDR3 protein: CASSEPGTEAFF
D gene: .; J gene: TRBJ2-7; V gene: TRBV5-4; clone size: once; CDR3 protein: CASSAISGSYEQYF
D gene: .; J gene: TRBJ1-5; V gene: TRBV19; clone size: .; CDR3 protein: CASSIDIWGRQPQHF
D gene: TRBD2; J gene: TRBJ2-3; V gene: TRBV11-1; clone size: once; CDR3 protein: CASSRTSGVTDTQYF
D gene: .; J gene: TRBJ2-1; V gene: TRBV11-3; clone size: .; CDR3 protein: CASSGSPSYNEQFF
D gene: .; J gene: TRBJ2-6; V gene: TRBV5-1; clone size: .; CDR3 protein: CASSLASGANVLTF
D gene: .; J gene: TRBJ1-1; V gene: TRBV6-5; clone size: .; CDR3 protein: CASWGRYTEAFF
D gene: TRBD1; J gene: TRBJ2-2; V gene: TRBV19; clone size: .; CDR3 protein: CASSPGQGANTGELFF
D gene: TRBD2; J gene: TRBJ2-1; V gene: TRBV5-1; clone size: .; CDR3 protein: CASSSYPGTSGRAGRNEQFF
D gene: .; J gene: TRBJ2-7; V gene: TRBV3-1/TRBV3-2; clone size: .; CDR3 protein: CASGRQAEQYF
D gene: .; J gene: TRBJ1-6; V gene: TRBV27; clone size: .; CDR3 protein: CASSLASSGNSPLHF
D gene: TRBD2; J gene: TRBJ2-1; V gene: TRBV29-1; clone size: .; CDR3 protein: CSVEGLADNEQFF
D gene: TRBD1; J gene: TRBJ2-3; V gene: TRBV29-1; clone size: .; CDR3 protein: CSVQGQGFLDTQYF
D gene: TRBD1; J gene: TRBJ1-2; V gene: TRBV9; clone size: .; CDR3 protein: CASSTFGQGTNYGYTF
D gene: TRBD2; J gene: TRBJ2-7; V gene: TRBV10-2; clone size: .; CDR3 protein: CASSGPGASGTYEQYF
D gene: TRBD2; J gene: .; V gene: TRBV6-1; clone size: .; CDR3 protein: CASSETPGSGSKYEQYF